Reported below is one T cell receptor (beta chain). Its antigen is undetermined. CDR3 length equals 14 residues. CDR1 and CDR2 (germline): SGDLS, YYNGEE. Trimming took off 2 bases at V and 3 bases at J, with 9 bases between the two ends. This specimen comes from a study of cytomegalovirus exposure and HLA in healthy donors. Whole-study results and caveats: Analyzed later, association rates of TCRs varied across HLA loci, with DRB1 most and HLA-C fewest. In an earlier analysis, in roughly 580 donors, most V segments appeared productive either ~87% or ~30% of the time. It has been reported that TCR beta sequences accurately predicted the HLA-A and HLA-B alleles of most subjects.

The study ran its PCR with 60 Vbeta and 13 Jbeta primers. Assay: immunoSEQ multiplex PCR; the TCRdb copy retains only in-frame clones and omits some. The table shows tens of thousands of clones, with roughly four fifths occurring only once. The receptor was derived from a human donor in good health. This rearrangement joins TRBV9 to TRBJ2-4; D gene unclear. Sequencing was carried out using PBMCs. The CDR3 region is CASSVDINKNIQYF. Written as DNA, the CDR3 is TGTGCCAGCAGCGTTGACATAAACAAAAACATTCAGTACTTC.